Below, 24 T cell receptor beta chains from the same sample are listed, as sequenced in a study of shared clonotypes between healthy human individuals. TCRdb's copy holds only in-frame clones and misses some; the assay was immunoSEQ multiplex PCR. The sample carries around 2.5 million clones, roughly 93% recorded once. The sample comprised naive CD4+ T cells from PBMCs. Described subset: CD45RA+ positively selected. These receptors were collected from a man aged 18 to 29 in good health. Some clones in this sample may be carry-over from other donors' samples.

Details on this clone: At the DNA level, this CDR3 is encoded by other sequences in the same sample as well. This chain links TRBV2 with TRBJ1-5; no clear D gene. The CDR3 has 13 amino acids. CDR1 and CDR2 from the germline V gene are SNHLY and FYNNEI. V was trimmed by 1 base and J by 2 bases, leaving 3 bases between them. The CDR3 protein is CASSEEGNQPQHF. CDR3 nucleotide sequence: TGTGCCAGCAGTGAAGAGGGCAATCAGCCCCAGCATTTT.

The chain recombines TRBV27 with TRBJ2-3, with 11 positions matching TRBD2. Germline CDR1 reads MNHEY; CDR2 reads SMNVEV (reference sequence). J gave up 1 base and V 1 base, and 7 bases lay outside the gene matches. This CDR3 is built from 18 residues. This CDR3 is CASSLFVTSGSGTDTQYF. The CDR3 bases are TGTGCCAGCAGTTTATTTGTCACTAGCGGGAGCGGCACAGATACGCAGTATTTT.

The chain employs TRBV28 and TRBJ2-2, with no clear D. Germline V gene sequence: CDR1 MDHEN, CDR2 SYDVKM. Trimming pared 5 bases from V and 8 bases from J, leaving 6 bases between. The CDR3 length is 11 residues. The CDR3 loop is CASSPGGELFF. The CDR3, as DNA: TGTGCCAGCAGTCCCGGGGGGGAGCTGTTTTTT.

The chain employs TRBV4-2 and TRBJ1-1; 9 bases fit TRBD1. The V segment lost 3 bases and the J segment 1 base; nucleotides outside the gene matches: 12. CDR3 length: 18 amino acids. Per germline, CDR1 LGHNA and CDR2 YNFKEQ. CDR3 loop: CASSHPHGDRVANTEAFF. As DNA, the CDR3 is TGTGCCAGCAGCCATCCCCACGGGGACAGGGTCGCGAACACTGAAGCTTTCTTT.

In its sample, this clone was seen a few times. This chain links TRBV2 with TRBJ1-1, with TRBD1 matching 7 bases. Germline V gene sequence: CDR1 SNHLY, CDR2 FYNNEI. The CDR3 has 12 residues. V was pared by 4 bases and J by 6 bases, with 2 bases of the junction left unmatched. CDR3 protein: CASSGDSAEAFF. The CDR3 region has the DNA TGTGCCAGCAGTGGGGACAGCGCTGAAGCTTTCTTT.

This chain links TRBV10-3 with TRBJ1-3; D uncertain. Trimming shortened V by 2 bases and J by 2 bases, and 13 bases separated the two germline ends. From germline, CDR1 is ENHRY and CDR2 SYGVKD. The CDR3 totals 16 residues. CDR3 amino acids: CAISEQLLGAGNTIYF. As DNA, the CDR3 is TGTGCCATCAGTGAGCAGCTACTTGGGGCTGGAAACACCATATATTTT.

This chain joins TRBV7-3 and TRBJ2-1, with D tentatively TRBD1 (5 bases). Trimming removed 2 bases at V and 2 bases at J, with 10 bases between. Germline CDR1 reads SGHTA; CDR2 reads FQGTGA. The CDR3 loop spans 15 amino acids. CDR3 sequence: CASSLRRDAYNEQFF. In nucleotides, the CDR3 is TGTGCCAGCAGCTTACGCAGGGATGCCTACAATGAGCAGTTCTTC.

In this sample, this clone turned up a few times. The rearrangement uses TRBV30 and TRBJ1-1; 9 bases align to TRBD1. Trimming at V came to 1 base and at J to 6 bases, leaving 6 bases not matched to a gene. This CDR3 spans 14 amino acids. Germline V gene sequence: CDR1 GTSNPN, CDR2 SVGIG (reference sequence). This CDR3 is CAWSADRGSAEAFF. The CDR3 nucleotides are TGTGCCTGGAGTGCCGACAGGGGGAGCGCTGAAGCTTTCTTT.

Points on this clone: Other DNA sequences in this specimen translate into the identical CDR3. This sequence joins TRBV28 and TRBJ2-7, with D possibly being TRBD1 (6 bases). V dropped 6 bases and J dropped 0 bases, with 9 bases sitting between them. In germline, CDR1 is MDHEN, CDR2 SYDVKM. The CDR3 covers 13 residues. DNA for the CDR3: TGTGCCAGCAGCCGAGGGGGCTCCTACGAGCAGTACTTC. It translates to CASSRGGSYEQYF.

This chain uses TRBV9 with TRBJ1-1, with D hard to call. Germline V lookup: CDR1 SGDLS, CDR2 YYNGEE. This CDR3 comprises 14 residues. V lost 6 bases and J lost 0, with 12 bases in between. The CDR3 region has the DNA TGTGCCAGCAAGAGGGAACCAGTGAACACTGAAGCTTTCTTT. Its translation: CASKREPVNTEAFF.

This chain joins TRBV7-2 and TRBJ2-7; maybe TRBD1 (6 bases). The CDR3 loop spans 16 amino acids. Germline V CDR1 and CDR2: SGHTA, FQGNSA. With 3 bases removed from V and 0 bases from J, the gap between germline ends came to 15 bases. The CDR3 coding sequence is TGTGCCAGCAGCTTGCCCGGGACAAAGAACTCCTACGAGCAGTACTTC. This translates into CASSLPGTKNSYEQYF.

V usage is TRBV6-5 and J usage is TRBJ2-7; TRBD1 matches 10 bases. V gave up 8 bases and J gave up 2 bases; unmatched junction bases: 6. This CDR3 contains 14 residues. The germline V gene has CDR1 MNHEY and CDR2 SVGAGI. The CDR3 protein is CASGDRGITYEQYF. The CDR3 nucleotides read TGTGCCAGCGGGGACAGGGGAATAACCTACGAGCAGTACTTC.

The CDR3 DNA follows: TGTGCCAGCAGGACTAGCGGCGAGGACGAGCAGTACTTC. Its translation is CASRTSGEDEQYF. This chain connects TRBV6-6 to TRBJ2-7, with 9 bases lining up with TRBD2. The J segment lost 5 bases and the V segment lost 6 bases, leaving 5 bases of the junction unmatched. The CDR3 has 13 amino acids. Per the germline V gene, CDR1 is MNHNY and CDR2 is SVGAGI (reference sequence).

The chain has TRBV9 and TRBJ2-1; the match to TRBD2 covers 8 bases. The germline gives CDR1 SGDLS, CDR2 YYNGEE. Trimming removed 1 base from V and 8 bases from J; junction bases left unmatched: 14. The CDR3 covers 17 residues. This CDR3 is CASSVNWGTSIFDEQFF. The DNA for the CDR3 is TGTGCCAGCAGCGTAAACTGGGGGACTAGTATTTTCGATGAGCAGTTCTTC.

This chain uses TRBV5-1 with TRBJ2-3; 9 nucleotides line up with TRBD1. The CDR3 has 13 amino acids. The ends lost 7 bases at V and 3 bases at J; junction bases unmatched: 3. The germline CDR1 and CDR2 sequences are SGHRS and YFSETQ. This CDR3 is CASLGQGTDTQYF. The CDR3 coding sequence is TGCGCCAGCCTCGGACAGGGGACAGATACGCAGTATTTT.

This clone was observed once. The gene calls are TRBV11-2 and TRBJ1-2; D uncertain. The CDR3 runs 15 residues. V lost 5 bases to trimming and J lost 7 bases, with 20 bases between them. Germline values: CDR1 SGHAT, CDR2 FQNNGV. The CDR3 nucleotides read TGTGCCAGCAGCCCCATACGGACCGGATCCCTTGGCTACACCTTC. This codes for CASSPIRTGSLGYTF.

The chain couples TRBV18 to TRBJ1-5, with 7 nucleotides matching TRBD1. Germline CDR1 and CDR2: KGHSH and LQKENI. The junction had 5 bases not matched to a gene; V was cut back by 1 base and J by 5 bases. This CDR3 comprises 15 residues. CDR3: CASSPQGAWDQPQHF. CDR3 DNA sequence: TGTGCCAGCTCACCACAGGGGGCTTGGGATCAGCCCCAGCATTTT. The entire variable domain, with the rest obtained from reference TRBV18 and TRBJ1-5, is as follows: NAGVMQNPRHLVRRRGQEARLRCSPMKGHSHVYWYRQLPEEGLKFMVYLQKENIIDESGMPKERFSAEFPKEGPSILRIQQVVRGDSAAYFCASSPQGAWDQPQHFGDGTRLSIL.

The gene calls are TRBV5-1 and TRBJ1-2, with unresolved D. The CDR3 is 15 residues long. Per the germline V gene, CDR1 is SGHRS and CDR2 is YFSETQ. V was pared by 0 bases and J by 3 bases, with 12 bases between. The CDR3 coding sequence is TGCGCCAGCAGCTTGGCCGGAGTCCAAGACTATGGCTACACCTTC. Translated: CASSLAGVQDYGYTF.

J is TRBJ2-3 and V is TRBV7-2, with a possible D match to TRBD1 (5 bases). Germline V gene lookup returns CDR1 SGHTA and CDR2 FQGNSA. CDR3 length: 15 amino acids. V lost 2 bases, J lost 2 bases, and 11 bases lay in between. The CDR3 DNA reads as TGTGCCAGCAGCTTAAGTGGACACCTCACAGATACGCAGTATTTT. Translating gives CASSLSGHLTDTQYF.

The chain joins TRBV12-5 to TRBJ1-1; a possible D gene is TRBD1 (5 bases). The germline V gene has CDR1 LGHNT and CDR2 FRNRAP. This CDR3 region has 13 residues. Trimming took 6 bases from V and 6 from J, leaving 14 bases between them. CDR3 DNA sequence: TGTGCTAGTGGCCCTTATGGGGGGGCTGAAGCTTTCTTT. Its translation: CASGPYGGAEAFF.

V and J are TRBV7-3 and TRBJ2-1; D is uncertain. CDR3 length equals 13 residues. Trimming left V 5 bases short and J 12 bases short, with 17 bases between. Germline-derived CDR1 and CDR2 are SGHTA and FQGTGA. For the CDR3, the DNA is TGTGCCAGCAGCCCTAATACCGCAATGGGGCAGTTCTTC. This sequence encodes CASSPNTAMGQFF.

CDR3 amino acids: CASKLAGVNTGELFF. DNA of the CDR3: TGTGCCAGCAAACTAGCGGGAGTGAACACCGGGGAGCTGTTTTTT. The V and J genes are TRBV6-1 and TRBJ2-2; 11 bases are shared with TRBD2. The CDR3 runs 15 residues. V trimming: 7 bases; J trimming: 1 base; junction bases outside the gene matches: 2. Germline CDR1 MNHNS, CDR2 SASEGT.

The chain recombines TRBV6-5 with TRBJ1-5; D not resolved. The V and J ends lost 6 bases and 11 bases respectively, with 17 bases between them. Germline CDR1 is MNHEY and CDR2 is SVGAGI. This CDR3 spans 13 amino acids. CDR3 loop: CASSPGQSGAQHF. The CDR3 bases are TGTGCCAGCAGCCCCGGCCAGAGCGGGGCCCAGCATTTT.

CDR3 sequence reads: CASSLYRGPTYEQYF. CDR3 bases: TGTGCCAGCAGCCTCTACAGGGGGCCAACGTACGAGCAGTACTTC. The chain couples TRBV28 to TRBJ2-7, with 9 bases that match TRBD1. V was clipped by 6 bases and J by 4 bases; unmatched bases: 10. The CDR3 loop spans 15 amino acids. Germline CDR1 MDHEN, CDR2 SYDVKM.